The 23 T cell receptor beta chains below were found in one sample sequenced in a study of identical twins. TCRdb processed the 5' RACE reads anew with MiXCR; each CDR3 protein has one entry. The repertoire holds around 1.7 million distinct CDR3 sequences, with about 31% as singletons. Sample: cord blood. The receptors originated from a newborn girl in good health.

This clonotype was observed many times. The V call is TRBV12-3 or TRBV12-4, the J call TRBJ2-7; maybe TRBD1 (6 bases). This CDR3 contains 14 residues. Trimming left V 7 bases short and J 2 bases short, with 15 bases between. The CDR3 reads CASTLGADPYEQYF. CDR3 DNA: TGTGCCAGCACCCTGGGGGCTGATCCCTACGAGCAGTACTTC.

This clonotype was counted between two and nine times. The chain combines TRBV4-1 with TRBJ2-1; 9 positions match TRBD2. Looked up from germline, CDR1 is MGHRA and CDR2 is YSYEKL. This CDR3 spans 19 amino acids. V was pared by 0 bases and J by 6 bases, with 15 bases of the junction left unmatched. CDR3 nucleotide sequence: TGCGCCAGCAGCCAAGAAGGAGGGTTTTTGCGGGGGGGCCGCAATGAGCAGTTCTTC. Translating gives CASSQEGGFLRGGRNEQFF.

CDR3 sequence (DNA): TGTGCCAGCAGCTTAAAAATGGCTAGCGGCCTTCTGGCCCATACGCAGTATTTT. Protein product: CASSLKMASGLLAHTQYF. The chain recombines TRBV7-2 with TRBJ2-3; 7 bases map to TRBD2. J was trimmed by 7 bases and V by 2 bases; bases with no gene match: 18. Germline V CDR1 and CDR2: SGHTA, FQGNSA. The CDR3 loop spans 18 amino acids.

V usage is TRBV12-3 or TRBV12-4 and J usage is TRBJ2-1; the D is unclear. V lost 2 bases and J lost 9, with 11 bases in between. The CDR3 is 13 residues long. CDR3 coding DNA: TGTGCCAGCAGTTTACCCCGTTTGACTGAGCAGTTCTTC. Translating it yields CASSLPRLTEQFF.

The chain recombines TRBV11-2 with TRBJ2-3; either TRBD1 or TRBD2 may supply D (6 bases each). Deletions cut 8 bases from V and 2 bases from J, with 17 bases between. The CDR3 consists of 15 residues. Germline values: CDR1 SGHAT, CDR2 FQNNGV. Here the CDR3 reads CASEPRGTSTDTQYF. CDR3 DNA: TGTGCCAGCGAGCCCCGGGGGACATCCACAGATACGCAGTATTTT.

V gene TRBV3-1 combines with J gene TRBJ2-3; D perhaps matches TRBD1 (5 bases). This CDR3 has 14 amino acids. The V end was cut by 5 bases, the J end by 4 bases, with 13 bases between. Germline V gives CDR1 LGHDT, CDR2 YNNKEL (reference sequence). The DNA of the CDR3 is TGTGCCAGCAGCGGAAGACAGCGCGCAGATACGCAGTATTTT. Translation gives CASSGRQRADTQYF.

The J gene is TRBJ1-1, the V gene TRBV6-2 or TRBV6-3; no firm D call. The CDR3 length is 13 residues. Germline V gene sequence: CDR1 MNHEY, CDR2 SVGEGT. V was pared by 0 bases and J by 6 bases, with 8 bases between. The CDR3 nucleotides are TGTGCCAGCAGTTACTCGTTACGTTCTGAAGCTTTCTTT. Its protein is CASSYSLRSEAFF.

This clonotype has a count of ten or more. One end of the junction is discordant with germline, which a read error may explain. The chain employs TRBV7-9 and TRBJ2-1; D uncertain. CDR3 length equals 14 residues. Germline lookup yields CDR1 SEHNR and CDR2 FQNEAQ (reference sequence). CDR3 region: CASSLVGDYNEQFF. For the CDR3, the DNA is TGTGCCAGCAGTTTAGTTGGGGATTACAATGAGCAGTTCTTC.

In the case of this clonotype: Since a much larger clone is just one base distant, this may be a read error. The V gene is TRBV29-1, the J gene TRBJ2-1, with TRBD2 as a possible D gene (6 bases). The CDR3 consists of 15 residues. V lost 6 bases and J lost 0, with 15 bases in between. The germline V gene encodes CDR1 SQVTM and CDR2 ANQGSEA. The CDR3 protein is CSVLIAASSYNEQFF. Here the CDR3 DNA reads TGCAGCGTCCTTATAGCGGCCAGCTCCTACAATGAGCAGTTCTTC.

The chain carries TRBV7-8 and TRBJ1-6; 10 positions match TRBD1. With 5 bases clipped from V and 4 bases from J, the junction kept 8 bases outside the gene matches. This CDR3 is 17 amino acids long. Germline CDR1 reads SGHVS; CDR2 reads FQNEAQ. The chain's CDR3 is CASSPGTGALYNSPLHF. CDR3 coding DNA: TGTGCCAGCAGCCCCGGGACAGGGGCCCTTTATAATTCACCCCTCCACTTT.

Comments on this clonotype: A much larger clone differs from this one at a single base, so this may be a read error. The J gene is TRBJ1-4, the V gene TRBV25-1; TRBD1 is a possible D gene (5 bases). The CDR3 is 16 amino acids. CDR1 and CDR2 (germline): MGHDK, SYGVNS. The CDR3 reads CASSPGQSATNGKLFF. For the CDR3, the DNA is TGTGCCAGCAGTCCCGGACAATCTGCAACTAATGGAAAACTGTTTTTT.

The chain uses TRBV18 and TRBJ2-1, with D tentatively TRBD2 (5 bases). From germline, CDR1 is KGHSH and CDR2 LQKENI. V was clipped by 3 bases and J by 6 bases, with 12 bases between them. The CDR3 runs to 14 residues. This chain's CDR3 is CASSPPQRSNEQFF. Here the CDR3 DNA reads TGTGCCAGCTCACCGCCACAGCGGAGCAATGAGCAGTTCTTC. Using reference TRBV18 and TRBJ2-1 for the parts outside the CDR3, the full variable domain is NAGVMQNPRHLVRRRGQEARLRCSPMKGHSHVYWYRQLPEEGLKFMVYLQKENIIDESGMPKERFSAEFPKEGPSILRIQQVVRGDSAAYFCASSPPQRSNEQFFGPGTRLTVL.

The chain couples TRBV6-2 or TRBV6-3 to TRBJ1-1, with 7 bases identical to TRBD1. V lost 2 bases to trimming and J lost 0 bases; unmatched junction nucleotides: 3. The germline V gene encodes CDR1 MNHEY and CDR2 SVGEGT. This CDR3 spans 15 amino acids. This CDR3 reads CASSYMDRLNTEAFF. The CDR3 bases are TGTGCCAGCAGTTACATGGACAGGTTGAACACTGAAGCTTTCTTT.

The chain combines TRBV20-1 with TRBJ2-2, with TRBD1 as a possible D gene (5 bases). Germline assignment: CDR1 DFQATT and CDR2 SNEGSKA (reference sequence). Between the trimmed V and J ends, which lost 6 bases and 4 bases, there was a span of 9 bases. The CDR3 totals 12 residues. CDR3 sequence (DNA): TGCAGTGCGAGACAGAGCACCGGGGAGCTGTTTTTT. Translating gives CSARQSTGELFF.

CDR3 loop: CASSLVGTDTGELFF. In nucleotides, the CDR3 is TGCGCCAGCAGCTTGGTGGGGACTGACACCGGGGAGCTGTTTTTT. The chain uses TRBV5-1 and TRBJ2-2; possibly TRBD2 for D (6 bases). The length of the CDR3 is 15 residues. Germline lookup yields CDR1 SGHRS and CDR2 YFSETQ. The V end was cut by 0 bases, the J end by 3 bases, with 9 bases between. Full variable domain (outside the CDR3, taken from reference TRBV5-1 and TRBJ2-2): KAGVTQTPRYLIKTRGQQVTLSCSPISGHRSVSWYQQTPGQGLQFLFEYFSETQRNKGNFPGRFSGRQFSNSRSEMNVSTLELGDSALYLCASSLVGTDTGELFFGEGSRLTVL.

The sample holds a few counts of this clonotype. The genes are TRBV25-1 and TRBJ1-4, with TRBD1 matching 9 bases. V was pared by 6 bases and J by 0 bases, with 8 bases of the junction left unmatched. CDR3 size: 17 residues. Germline CDR1 and CDR2: MGHDK and SYGVNS. This chain's CDR3 is CASSGTGQGATNEKLFF. The CDR3 region has the DNA TGTGCCAGCAGCGGGACGGGACAGGGAGCAACTAATGAAAAACTGTTTTTT.

The V call is TRBV19, the J call TRBJ2-1; possible D gene TRBD1, 6 bases. The CDR3 runs 13 residues. Germline V CDR1 and CDR2: LNHDA, SQIVND (reference sequence). Trimming left V 1 base short and J 6 bases short, with 7 bases between. CDR3 DNA sequence: TGTGCCAGTAGTATAGGAGGGGGCAATGAGCAGTTCTTC. Translated, it gives CASSIGGGNEQFF.

This clonotype was observed a handful of times. The chain couples TRBV11-2 to TRBJ2-1, with 8 positions matching TRBD2. The J segment lost 10 bases and the V segment lost 1 base, leaving 3 bases of the junction unmatched. This CDR3 spans 13 amino acids. Germline V gene lookup returns CDR1 SGHAT and CDR2 FQNNGV. Here the CDR3 reads CASSLGASGEQFF. The DNA of the CDR3 is TGTGCCAGCAGCTTAGGGGCTAGCGGGGAGCAGTTCTTC. Full variable domain (remainder filled in from reference TRBV11-2 and TRBJ2-1): EAGVAQSPRYKIIEKRQSVAFWCNPISGHATLYWYQQILGQGPKLLIQFQNNGVVDDSQLPKDRFSAERLKGVDSTLKIQPAKLEDSAVYLCASSLGASGEQFFGPGTRLTVL.

This clonotype was picked up a small number of times. The chain carries TRBV11-2 and TRBJ2-1; TRBD2 agrees at 10 bases. The CDR3 totals 13 residues. Germline-derived CDR1 and CDR2 are SGHAT and FQNNGV. Losses at the gene ends were 6 bases for V and 8 bases for J; bases not matched to a gene: 4. The CDR3 is CASRLAGYYEQFF. DNA of the CDR3: TGTGCCAGCAGACTAGCGGGATATTATGAGCAGTTCTTC.

The rearrangement uses TRBV7-9 and TRBJ1-2; possible D gene TRBD1, 5 bases. CDR1 is SEHNR, CDR2 FQNEAQ, per germline (reference sequence). The CDR3 has 15 residues. V was shortened by 6 bases and J by 6 bases, with 20 bases between the two germline ends. In DNA, the CDR3 is TGTGCCAGCAGAGGCCTCGGGGCAAATATAAATGGCTACACCTTC. Translation: CASRGLGANINGYTF.

The chain carries TRBV5-1 and TRBJ2-7; TRBD2 matches at 8 bases. CDR3 length: 18 amino acids. V gave up 0 bases and J gave up 5 bases; unmatched junction bases: 16. CDR1 and CDR2 (germline): SGHRS, YFSETQ. CDR3 sequence (DNA): TGCGCCAGCAGCTTGGAACTCCCGGTAGCGGGACCTCGGAACGAGCAGTACTTC. Its protein is CASSLELPVAGPRNEQYF.

The V gene is TRBV9, the J gene TRBJ2-1; 8 bases are shared with TRBD2. CDR3 length: 17 residues. The V segment lost 0 bases and the J segment 4 bases; nucleotides outside the gene matches: 9. Germline lookup yields CDR1 SGDLS and CDR2 YYNGEE. CDR3 nucleotides: TGTGCCAGCAGCGTAGGTCTTTTGGGACTAGTTTACAATGAGCAGTTCTTC. Translated: CASSVGLLGLVYNEQFF.

This clonotype occurred a few times. This chain uses TRBV2 with TRBJ2-3; weak D call: TRBD2 (6 bases). With 6 bases removed from V and 2 bases from J, the gap between germline ends came to 12 bases. The CDR3 contains 14 residues. Germline V lookup: CDR1 SNHLY, CDR2 FYNNEI. Here the CDR3 reads CASSVAGNTDTQYF. CDR3 in DNA: TGTGCCAGCAGCGTCGCGGGGAACACAGATACGCAGTATTTT.